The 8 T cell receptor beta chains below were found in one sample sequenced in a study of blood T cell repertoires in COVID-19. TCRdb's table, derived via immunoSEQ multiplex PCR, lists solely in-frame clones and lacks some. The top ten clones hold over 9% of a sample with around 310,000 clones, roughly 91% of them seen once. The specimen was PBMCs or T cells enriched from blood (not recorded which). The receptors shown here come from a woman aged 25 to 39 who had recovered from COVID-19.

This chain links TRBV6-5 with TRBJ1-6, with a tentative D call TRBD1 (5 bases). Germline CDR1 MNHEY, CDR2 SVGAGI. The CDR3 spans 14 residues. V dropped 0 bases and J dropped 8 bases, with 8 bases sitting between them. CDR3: CASSYSGDYSPLHF. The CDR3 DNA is TGTGCCAGCAGTTACTCGGGGGACTATTCACCCCTCCACTTT.

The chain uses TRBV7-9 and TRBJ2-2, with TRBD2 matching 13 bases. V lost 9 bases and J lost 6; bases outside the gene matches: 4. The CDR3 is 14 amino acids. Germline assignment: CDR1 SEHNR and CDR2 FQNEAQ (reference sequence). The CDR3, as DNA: TGTGCCAGACAGGGACTAGCGGGATCCGGGGAGCTGTTTTTT. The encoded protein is CARQGLAGSGELFF.

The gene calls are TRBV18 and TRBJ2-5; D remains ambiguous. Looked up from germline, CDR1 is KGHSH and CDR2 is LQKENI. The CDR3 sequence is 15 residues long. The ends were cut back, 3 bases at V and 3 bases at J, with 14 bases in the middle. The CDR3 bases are TGTGCCAGCTCACCGCTGGTGGAGTCAAAAGAGACCCAGTACTTC. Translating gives CASSPLVESKETQYF.

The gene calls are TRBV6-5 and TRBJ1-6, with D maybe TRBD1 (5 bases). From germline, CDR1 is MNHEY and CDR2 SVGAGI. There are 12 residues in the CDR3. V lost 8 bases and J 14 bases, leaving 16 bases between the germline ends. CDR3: CASRTGGRSLHF. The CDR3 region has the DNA TGTGCCAGCCGCACGGGGGGGAGATCCCTCCACTTT.

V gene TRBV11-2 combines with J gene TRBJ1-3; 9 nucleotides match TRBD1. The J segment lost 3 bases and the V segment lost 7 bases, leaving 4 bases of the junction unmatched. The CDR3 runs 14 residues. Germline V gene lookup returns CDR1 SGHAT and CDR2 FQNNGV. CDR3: CASILGQGGNTIYF. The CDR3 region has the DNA TGTGCCAGCATCCTGGGACAGGGTGGAAACACCATATATTTT. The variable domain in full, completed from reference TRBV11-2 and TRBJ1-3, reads EAGVAQSPRYKIIEKRQSVAFWCNPISGHATLYWYQQILGQGPKLLIQFQNNGVVDDSQLPKDRFSAERLKGVDSTLKIQPAKLEDSAVYLCASILGQGGNTIYFGEGSWLTVV.

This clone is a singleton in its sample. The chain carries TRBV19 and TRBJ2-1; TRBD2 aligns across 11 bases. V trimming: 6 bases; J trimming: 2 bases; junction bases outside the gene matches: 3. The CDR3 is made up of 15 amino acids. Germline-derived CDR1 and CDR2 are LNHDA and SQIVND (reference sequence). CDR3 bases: TGTGCCAGTAGCGTGGGACTAGCGGCCTACAATGAGCAGTTCTTC. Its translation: CASSVGLAAYNEQFF.

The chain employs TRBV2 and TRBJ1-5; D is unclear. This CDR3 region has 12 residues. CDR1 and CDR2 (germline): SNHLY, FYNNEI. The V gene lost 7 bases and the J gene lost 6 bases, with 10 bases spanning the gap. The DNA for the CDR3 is TGTGCCAGCACGACGGGGAGTCAGCCCCAGCATTTT. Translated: CASTTGSQPQHF.

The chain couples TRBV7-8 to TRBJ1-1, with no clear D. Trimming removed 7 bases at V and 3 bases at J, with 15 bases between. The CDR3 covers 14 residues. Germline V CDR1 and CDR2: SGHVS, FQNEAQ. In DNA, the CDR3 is TGTGCCAGCATCCGTGACTTCGAGGACACTGAAGCTTTCTTT. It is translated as CASIRDFEDTEAFF. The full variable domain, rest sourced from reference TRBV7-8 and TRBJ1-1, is GAGVSQSPRYKVAKRGQDVALRCDPISGHVSLFWYQQALGQGPEFLTYFQNEAQLDKSGLPSDRFFAERPEGSVSTLKIQRTQQEDSAVYLCASIRDFEDTEAFFGQGTRLTVV.